The T cell receptor (beta chain) described here comes from a study of blood T cell repertoires in COVID-19. Study-level background: The study drew acute and convalescent COVID-19 samples from the United States, Italy and Spain.

V shed 6 bases and J shed 4 bases, with 15 bases lying between them. The CDR3 totals 15 residues. CDR1 and CDR2 from the germline V gene are MDHEN and SYDVKM. Sequenced by immunoSEQ multiplex PCR; TCRdb stores in-frame clones only, minus some. The sample contains more than 15,000 clones, roughly 82% of which appear only once. This chain joins TRBV28 and TRBJ2-2, with D perhaps TRBD1 (8 bases). The TCR sequence derives from a man aged 80 or over with active COVID-19. Specimen: peripheral blood. The CDR3 reads CASRTTGEGTGELFF. The DNA for the CDR3 is TGTGCCAGCAGAACGACAGGGGAGGGCACCGGGGAGCTGTTTTTT. Together with reference TRBV28 and TRBJ2-2, the CDR3 gives the full variable domain: DVKVTQSSRYLVKRTGEKVFLECVQDMDHENMFWYRQDPGLGLRLIYFSYDVKMKEKGDIPEGYSVSREKKERFSLILESASTNQTSMYLCASRTTGEGTGELFFGEGSRLTVL.